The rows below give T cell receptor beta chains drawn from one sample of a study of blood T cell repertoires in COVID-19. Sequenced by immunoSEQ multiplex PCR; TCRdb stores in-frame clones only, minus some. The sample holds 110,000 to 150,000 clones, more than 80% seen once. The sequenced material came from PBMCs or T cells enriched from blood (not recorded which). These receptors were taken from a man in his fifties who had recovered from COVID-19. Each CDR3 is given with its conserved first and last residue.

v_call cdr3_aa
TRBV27 CASRLGTGGNTEAFF
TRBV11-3 CASSPTPSSYNEQFF
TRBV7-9 CASSPPWLHNEQFF
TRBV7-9 CASSFYSGGVDTQYF
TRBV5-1 CASSLGQMNTEAFF
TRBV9 CASSSKDSLNTEAFF
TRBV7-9 CASSYVRGLEAKNIQYF
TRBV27 CASSPRQGRGETQYF
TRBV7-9 CASSLSPGTGFIQYF
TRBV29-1 CSVWDRGLTDTQYF
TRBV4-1 CASSQELRGALTRTQYF
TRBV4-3 CASSQDRGNTDTQYF
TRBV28 CATASNGGHTEAFF
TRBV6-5 CASRSGRVLETQYF
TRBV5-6 CASSLLTGAALLDSPLHF
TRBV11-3 CASSTTHNEQFF
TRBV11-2 CASSLDWGGGYTF
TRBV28 CASSLREGLLYF
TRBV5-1 CASSPGGTGGAVGELFF
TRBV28 CASSPQTGTGAQNTEAFF
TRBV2 CASLKGQGAVTGELFF
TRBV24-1 CATSAPRGSGVKETQYF
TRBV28 CASSGGKRYEQYF
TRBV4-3 CASSQEAHGSQTQYF